This T cell receptor (beta chain) was retrieved from a study of spatial heterogeneity in lung cancer. In the study overall: The mean occurrence of each unique TCR and UMI combination in raw reads exceeded eight.

TCRdb re-derived calls from the 5' RACE reads in MiXCR, one entry per CDR3 protein. The sample gives fewer than 1,500 distinct CDR3 sequences, more than 20% of which show up once; about 9.3% is in the top ten. Time point specified: sample taken at primary tumor resection. Samples were donated by 72 untreated early-stage non-small cell lung cancer patients. Sequencing of whole RNA from tumor, nontumor lung or frozen PBMC involved no sorting. The V end lost 0 bases, the J end lost 4 bases, and 9 bases lay between the germline ends. CDR1 is LGHNA and CDR2 is YSLEER in the germline V gene. The CDR3 is made up of 14 amino acids. In the case of this clonotype: What it binds is unknown.

Notes on the study in general: Tumor mutation counts were tracked by expanded intratumoral alpha and beta TCR counts. As ubiquitous and regional nonsynonymous mutations varied, counts of ubiquitous and regional expanded TCRs tracked them, respectively.

The chain recombines TRBV4-3 with TRBJ2-5; D is unresolved. The clonotype originates from a female donor with early-stage non-small cell lung cancer. The material was lung tumor tissue, obtained at surgery. The CDR3 region has the DNA TGCGCCAGCAGCCAAGAGACGTATGGAGAGACCCAGTACTTC. Translation: CASSQETYGETQYF.